This T cell receptor beta chain is drawn from a study of CD8+ T cells in alopecia areata. On the study more broadly: Once tofacitinib had been taken for 6 to 18 months, 6 months off drug followed. The study's findings and limits: Tofacitinib delivered significant drops in scalp clonality and in expanded CD8+ clones among the top 100. Scalp samples also contribute reads from the resident alphabeta T cells found in normal skin.

Sample treatment: oral pan-JAK inhibitor, 5-10 mg twice daily. Individuals with alopecia areata gave both lesional scalp punch biopsies and peripheral blood for collection. Sequencing used cDNA as its template, made by extracting RNA and reverse transcribing it. Libraries were prepared by immunoSEQ multiplex PCR; TCRdb keeps only in-frame clonotypes and omits some of them. The data hold fewer than 250,000 clones, with 50% to 60% observed a single time. Regarding this clone: Its antigen remains unidentified.

The germline V gene has CDR1 GTSNPN and CDR2 SVGIG (reference sequence). Trimming removed 2 bases at V and 5 bases at J, with 12 bases between. The CDR3 length is 13 residues. The clonotype was recovered from a human donor with alopecia areata. The sequenced sample was CD4+ T cells sorted from blood, obtained at week 4, from a patient treated with tofacitinib. The chain couples TRBV30 to TRBJ1-2; the D gene is possibly TRBD1 (6 bases). CDR3 region: CAWSLQGWYGYTF. CDR3 coding DNA: TGTGCCTGGAGTTTACAGGGTTGGTATGGCTACACCTTC.